This T cell receptor (beta chain) was recorded in a study of glioma-infiltrating T cells. The iRepertoire nested amplicon-rescue multiplex PCR amplified TCR alpha and beta CDR3s from RNA. One-step reverse transcription and amplification started from approximately 100-400 ng of tissue mRNA or PBMC total RNA. TCRdb re-analysed the multiplex PCR reads in MiXCR, keeping a single row per CDR3 protein. Here the sample spans roughly 190,000 distinct CDR3 sequences, 32% being singletons. Regarding the study as a whole: Tissue-blood divergence was below expectation in non-neoplastic patients, above in gliomas. Tissue and blood shared very few CDR3 sequences.

With regard to this clonotype: As yet, its antigen is unknown. A read error may explain this, as a much larger clone is one base away.

CDR3 length: 15 amino acids. The germline V gene has CDR1 SGHRS and CDR2 YFSETQ. The chain recombines TRBV5-1 with TRBJ1-2, with D possibly matching TRBD1 (5 bases). The TCR originated in a human donor with low-grade glioma or glioblastoma, undergoing nonglioma brain surgery, or in good health (not recorded which). Source material: glioma tissue, nonneoplastic brain tissue, or PBMCs (not recorded which). The CDR3 DNA reads as TGCGCCAGCAGCTTCGGGGGAATTGGCTACTATGGCTACGCCTTC. It translates to CASSFGGIGYYGYAF.